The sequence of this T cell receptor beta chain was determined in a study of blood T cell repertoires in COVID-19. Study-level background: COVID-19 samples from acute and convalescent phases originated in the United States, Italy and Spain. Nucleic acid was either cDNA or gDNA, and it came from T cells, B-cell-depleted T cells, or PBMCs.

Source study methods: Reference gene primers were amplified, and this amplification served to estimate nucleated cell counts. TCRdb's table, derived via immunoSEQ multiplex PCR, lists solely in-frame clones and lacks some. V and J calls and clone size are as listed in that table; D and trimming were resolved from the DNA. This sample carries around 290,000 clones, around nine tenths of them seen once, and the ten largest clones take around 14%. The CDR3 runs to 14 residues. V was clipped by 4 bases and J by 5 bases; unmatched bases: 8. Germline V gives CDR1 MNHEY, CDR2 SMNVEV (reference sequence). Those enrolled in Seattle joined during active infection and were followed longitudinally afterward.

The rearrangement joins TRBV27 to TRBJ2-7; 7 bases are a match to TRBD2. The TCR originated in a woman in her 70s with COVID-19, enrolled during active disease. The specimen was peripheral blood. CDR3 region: CASSSPLRGDEQYF. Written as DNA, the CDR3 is TGTGCCAGCAGTTCCCCCCTCCGGGGGGACGAGCAGTACTTC.